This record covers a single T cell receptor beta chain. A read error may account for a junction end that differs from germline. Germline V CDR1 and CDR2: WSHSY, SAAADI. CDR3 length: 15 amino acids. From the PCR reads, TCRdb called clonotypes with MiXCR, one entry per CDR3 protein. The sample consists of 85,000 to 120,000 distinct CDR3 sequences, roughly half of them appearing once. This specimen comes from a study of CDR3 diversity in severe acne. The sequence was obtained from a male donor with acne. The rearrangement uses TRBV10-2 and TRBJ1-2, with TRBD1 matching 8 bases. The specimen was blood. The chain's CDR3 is CASSYSQGANYGYTF. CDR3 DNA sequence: TGTGCCAGCAGTTACTCCCAGGGGGCCAACTATGGCTACACCTTC.